This TCR beta chain is from a study of blood T cell repertoires in COVID-19. Study context: Italy, Spain and the United States were the sources of the convalescent and acute COVID-19 samples. T cells, B-cell-depleted T cells, or PBMCs provided the cDNA or gDNA that served as material.

Participants came from some 23 US areas, aged about 18 to 89 years. Exposed volunteers were people who met a COVID-19 case within 2 weeks before study entry. This CDR3 is built from 14 residues. Trimming removed 3 bases from V and 0 bases from J, with 3 bases in between. Germline V CDR1 and CDR2: LNHDA, SQIVND (reference sequence). The repertoire was sequenced with immunoSEQ multiplex PCR; TCRdb's copy has only in-frame clones and lacks some. The sample consists of a few hundred thousand clones, 70% to 90% of them appearing once. The sequenced material came from PBMCs or T cells enriched from blood (not recorded which). The clonotype originates from a woman between 18 and 30 years old who had been exposed to COVID-19. The chain combines TRBV19 with TRBJ2-6, with D uncertain. The CDR3 bases are TGTGCCAGTAGTATCGGCTCTGGGGCCAACGTCCTGACTTTC. Amino acids: CASSIGSGANVLTF.